The 32 T cell receptor beta chains below were found in one sample sequenced in a study of CD8 T cells in ankylosing spondylitis (TCRdb year 2017). Findings and caveats that apply to the study as a whole: A TCR beta motif of eight highly homologous amino acid variants appeared characteristic of blood from ankylosing spondylitis patients.

Receptor libraries were prepared by 5' RACE. Sequenced on an Illumina HiSeq 2500. TCRdb passed the public sequencing reads through fastp at Q25 and MiXCR, retaining productive beta sequences. Every entry covers one CDR3 protein and lists the most common genes and DNA from its rows. The sample data list more than 600,000 distinct CDR3 sequences, and under 20% of these were observed just once. The ten most abundant clones make up about 20% of the sample. For these TCRs, the target antigens are not known. Input material: blood, either unsorted or a sorted T cell fraction (not recorded which). These receptors originate from a male donor with ankylosing spondylitis.

This clonotype was seen a few times. The DNA for the CDR3 is TGCAGTGCTAGTACCCCAGGGGGGCCCTACGAGCAGTACTTC. Translating gives CSASTPGGPYEQYF. The V and J genes are TRBV20-1 and TRBJ2-7, with a weak D call TRBD1 (7 bases). Trimming took 3 bases from V and 2 from J, leaving 14 bases between them. Germline V gene sequence: CDR1 DFQATT, CDR2 SNEGSKA (reference sequence). The CDR3 extends over 14 amino acids.

In its sample, this clonotype was seen a few times. The V and J genes are TRBV20-1 and TRBJ2-4, with TRBD2 as a possible D gene (5 bases). V lost 2 bases and J lost 0, with 11 bases in between. CDR3 length: 15 amino acids. Per germline, CDR1 DFQATT and CDR2 SNEGSKA (reference sequence). As DNA, the CDR3 is TGCAGTGCTAGACGGGGTGACCTAGCCAAAAACATTCAGTACTTC. Translated: CSARRGDLAKNIQYF.

This rearrangement joins TRBV5-1 to TRBJ2-3; TRBD1 matches at 7 bases. The length of the CDR3 is 15 residues. V lost 4 bases, J lost 1 base, and 6 bases stayed unmatched. Germline lookup yields CDR1 SGHRS and CDR2 YFSETQ. The CDR3 bases are TGCGCCAGCAGCACCGACAGGGTAGGCACAGATACGCAGTATTTT. It encodes CASSTDRVGTDTQYF.

The rearrangement uses TRBV5-1 and TRBJ2-2; 9 nucleotides agree with TRBD2. CDR1 is SGHRS and CDR2 is YFSETQ in the germline V gene. This CDR3 is 16 amino acids long. Trimming removed 1 base from V and 6 bases from J; junction bases left unmatched: 7. The CDR3 nucleotides read TGCGCCAGCAGCTTGATACTAGCGGGTAATCCCGGGGAGCTGTTTTTT. As protein: CASSLILAGNPGELFF.

The rearrangement links TRBV6-1 to TRBJ2-1, with D perhaps matching TRBD2 (6 bases). CDR3 length equals 13 residues. Germline V gives CDR1 MNHNS, CDR2 SASEGT. Trimming took off 7 bases at V and 3 bases at J, with 10 bases between the two ends. CDR3 residues: CASKPTSYNEQFF. DNA for the CDR3: TGTGCCAGCAAACCGACTAGCTACAATGAGCAGTTCTTC.

This chain joins TRBV5-1 and TRBJ2-7; 11 nucleotides agree with TRBD1. CDR3 length: 16 residues. The J segment lost 3 bases and the V segment lost 0 bases, leaving 5 bases of the junction unmatched. The germline V gene has CDR1 SGHRS and CDR2 YFSETQ. Here the CDR3 reads CASSLGGTGGVYEQYF. For the CDR3, the DNA is TGCGCCAGCAGCTTGGGAGGGACAGGGGGAGTCTACGAGCAGTACTTC.

The CDR3 region has the DNA TGCAGTGCTTCTCCACGGTACACAGGGGGGGGATCCTATAATTCACCCCTCCACTTT. It specifies CSASPRYTGGGSYNSPLHF. This chain connects TRBV20-1 to TRBJ1-6; 8 bases match TRBD1. The CDR3 length is 19 residues. V was pared by 5 bases and J by 1 base, with 16 bases of the junction left unmatched. Germline V gene lookup returns CDR1 DFQATT and CDR2 SNEGSKA (reference sequence).

CDR3: CASSRTSGDNTGELFF. For the CDR3, the DNA is TGCGCCAGCAGCCGGACTAGCGGGGACAACACCGGGGAGCTGTTTTTT. This chain links TRBV5-1 with TRBJ2-2; 12 bases line up with TRBD2. Per germline, CDR1 SGHRS and CDR2 YFSETQ. Germline trimming cut 4 bases from V and 2 bases from J; bases unmatched to any gene: 3. This CDR3 region has 16 residues.

This clonotype was counted a few times. V is TRBV5-6 and J is TRBJ2-1; D ambiguous. Looked up from germline, CDR1 is SGHDT and CDR2 is YYEEEE. V lost 2 bases and J lost 9, with 12 bases in between. The CDR3 totals 13 residues. CDR3 amino acids: CASSFAYGGEQFF. DNA of the CDR3: TGTGCCAGCAGCTTTGCGTACGGTGGTGAGCAGTTCTTC. The full variable domain, its missing parts supplied by reference TRBV5-6 and TRBJ2-1, is DAGVTQSPTHLIKTRGQQVTLRCSPKSGHDTVSWYQQALGQGPQFIFQYYEEEERQRGNFPDRFSGHQFPNYSSELNVNALLLGDSALYLCASSFAYGGEQFFGPGTRLTVL.

The rearrangement joins TRBV28 to TRBJ2-7; the D is unclear. The length of the CDR3 is 15 residues. The V and J ends lost 4 bases and 1 base respectively, with 14 bases between them. Germline CDR1 and CDR2: MDHEN and SYDVKM. Written as DNA, the CDR3 is TGTGCCAGCAGTTGGAGAGGCCTTTCGTCCTACGAGCAGTACTTC. Protein: CASSWRGLSSYEQYF. The whole variable domain, remainder taken from reference TRBV28 and TRBJ2-7, is DVKVTQSSRYLVKRTGEKVFLECVQDMDHENMFWYRQDPGLGLRLIYFSYDVKMKEKGDIPEGYSVSREKKERFSLILESASTNQTSMYLCASSWRGLSSYEQYFGPGTRLTVT.

A few counts support this clonotype. The chain employs TRBV9 and TRBJ2-1; 8 bases fit TRBD2. The CDR3 contains 16 residues. Germline V gives CDR1 SGDLS, CDR2 YYNGEE. Trimming removed 4 bases from V and 10 bases from J; junction bases left unmatched: 16. The CDR3 DNA reads TGTGCCAGCAGCATCCTTCGGGGGGGGGTGGAGTTGGAGCAGTTCTTC. Its protein product is CASSILRGGVELEQFF.

This clonotype was observed a few times. The V and J genes are TRBV12-3 or TRBV12-4 and TRBJ1-2; possible D gene TRBD1, 6 bases. There are 13 residues in the CDR3. V lost 2 bases, J lost 8 bases, and 12 bases lay in between. The CDR3 spells CASSLRGAQGYTF. The CDR3 DNA reads as TGTGCCAGCAGTTTACGGGGGGCTCAAGGCTACACCTTC.

This clonotype was counted between two and nine times. This chain joins TRBV5-1 and TRBJ1-2; 9 bases are a match to TRBD1. Trimming cost V 1 base and J 6 bases; bases outside gene matches: 4. The CDR3 loop spans 14 amino acids. Germline CDR1 and CDR2: SGHRS and YFSETQ. The CDR3 DNA follows: TGCGCCAGCAGCTTGCGGGACAGGGTCAATGGCTACACCTTC. As protein: CASSLRDRVNGYTF.

The rearrangement joins TRBV5-1 to TRBJ2-1; a weak D match, TRBD2 (5 bases). The CDR3 length is 15 residues. V gave up 5 bases and J gave up 10 bases, with 22 bases separating them. Germline CDR1 SGHRS, CDR2 YFSETQ. The chain's CDR3 is CASRVEATRAGEQFF. In nucleotides, the CDR3 is TGCGCCAGCAGAGTGGAGGCGACGAGGGCTGGGGAGCAGTTCTTC.

This rearrangement joins TRBV7-2 to TRBJ1-1; 8 bases are shared with TRBD1. The trim removed 5 bases at V and 5 bases at J, leaving 7 bases unmatched. The germline gives CDR1 SGHTA, CDR2 FQGNSA. The CDR3 is 14 amino acids. The CDR3 bases are TGTGCCAGCAGCGTACAGGGGGGAGGAACTGAAGCTTTCTTT. It specifies CASSVQGGGTEAFF.

The chain joins TRBV10-3 to TRBJ1-3, with 9 bases fitting TRBD1. CDR1 and CDR2 (germline): ENHRY, SYGVKD. The CDR3 extends over 17 amino acids. V lost 10 bases to trimming and J lost 4 bases; unmatched junction nucleotides: 17. The CDR3 sequence: CATSPGQGSSLGNTIYF. Here the CDR3 DNA reads TGTGCCACCTCCCCGGGACAGGGTTCTTCGTTAGGAAACACCATATATTTT.

The CDR3 loop is CASSYWSPSGDSPLHF. The CDR3 nucleotides are TGTGCCAGCAGTTACTGGTCTCCCTCTGGGGATTCACCCCTCCACTTT. The V call is TRBV6-5, the J call TRBJ1-6; D not resolved. The V gene's germline CDR1 is MNHEY and CDR2 SVGAGI. CDR3 length equals 16 residues. V was cut by 1 base and J by 8 bases, with 15 bases left in between.

This clonotype was seen a single time. V gene TRBV18 combines with J gene TRBJ2-2; a possible D gene is TRBD1 (6 bases). V was trimmed by 3 bases and J by 1 base, leaving 9 bases between them. Germline V gene sequence: CDR1 KGHSH, CDR2 LQKENI. The CDR3 extends over 15 amino acids. As DNA, the CDR3 is TGTGCCAGCTCACCCCGGACAGAGAACACCGGGGAGCTGTTTTTT. This codes for CASSPRTENTGELFF. Supplemented by reference TRBV18 and TRBJ2-2, the full variable domain reads NAGVMQNPRHLVRRRGQEARLRCSPMKGHSHVYWYRQLPEEGLKFMVYLQKENIIDESGMPKERFSAEFPKEGPSILRIQQVVRGDSAAYFCASSPRTENTGELFFGEGSRLTVL.

In this sample, this clonotype turned up many times. The V gene is TRBV29-1, the J gene TRBJ2-3; D uncertain. The CDR3 has 12 residues. Trimming stripped 7 bases from V and 4 bases from J, with 12 bases between. In germline, CDR1 is SQVTM, CDR2 ANQGSEA. The CDR3, as DNA: TGCAGCGGGGTAGAGTTTCCAGATACGCAGTATTTT. Its translation: CSGVEFPDTQYF.

This clonotype was observed a few times. The chain carries TRBV7-9 and TRBJ2-7; TRBD1 might be the D (6 bases). This CDR3 has 15 residues. Germline CDR1 SEHNR, CDR2 FQNEAQ (reference sequence). Trimming left V 1 base short and J 1 base short, with 11 bases between. Here the CDR3 reads CASSLEEGGSYEQYF. CDR3 nucleotides: TGTGCCAGCAGCTTAGAGGAAGGGGGTTCCTACGAGCAGTACTTC. Combining the CDR3 with reference TRBV7-9 and TRBJ2-7 gives the whole variable domain DTGVSQNPRHKITKRGQNVTFRCDPISEHNRLYWYRQTLGQGPEFLTYFQNEAQLEKSRLLSDRFSAERPKGSFSTLEIQRTEQGDSAMYLCASSLEEGGSYEQYFGPGTRLTVT.

A few counts support this clonotype. The rearrangement joins TRBV24-1 to TRBJ1-4; TRBD1 matches at 7 bases. Germline assignment: CDR1 KGHDR and CDR2 SFDVKD. The CDR3 runs to 15 residues. V gave up 4 bases and J gave up 3 bases; unmatched junction bases: 4. The CDR3 DNA sequence: TGTGCCACCAGTGACCCGGGACAGCCTAATGAAAAACTGTTTTTT. Translating gives CATSDPGQPNEKLFF.

This clonotype was seen a handful of times. The CDR3 coding sequence is TGCAGTGGTAGGACTAGCGGGGTCAAAAACATTCAGTACTTC. This codes for CSGRTSGVKNIQYF. The genes are TRBV20-1 and TRBJ2-4; the match to TRBD2 covers 12 bases. Trimming at V came to 7 bases and at J to 3 bases, leaving 4 bases not matched to a gene. CDR1 is DFQATT, CDR2 SNEGSKA, per germline (reference sequence). This CDR3 has 14 residues.

Details on this clonotype: At one end the junction does not follow the germline gene, possibly because of a read error. The gene calls are TRBV7-9 and TRBJ2-1; 7 nucleotides match TRBD2. Germline CDR1 SEHNR, CDR2 FQNEAQ (reference sequence). The CDR3 has 12 residues. The CDR3 nucleotides read TGTGCCAGCAGCTTGAGCGGGACCCATTGTAGCTTC. Translation: CASSLSGTHCSF. The full variable domain, its missing parts supplied by reference TRBV7-9 and TRBJ2-1, is DTGVSQNPRHKITKRGQNVTFRCDPISEHNRLYWYRQTLGQGPEFLTYFQNEAQLEKSRLLSDRFSAERPKGSFSTLEIQRTEQGDSAMYLCASSLSGTHCSFGPGTRLTVL.

The chain couples TRBV12-3 or TRBV12-4 to TRBJ1-2; D uncertain. The V end lost 2 bases, the J end lost 4 bases, and 11 bases lay between the germline ends. The CDR3 length is 14 residues. The CDR3 sequence is CASSLRDEGYGYTF. The DNA of the CDR3 is TGTGCCAGCAGTTTACGGGATGAGGGCTATGGCTACACCTTC.

The CDR3 DNA reads TGTGCCAGCAGTTTTGTGGGAGCGGCTTACGAGCAGTACTTC. It is translated as CASSFVGAAYEQYF. The gene calls are TRBV27 and TRBJ2-7, with a possible D match to TRBD2 (5 bases). In germline, CDR1 is MNHEY, CDR2 SMNVEV (reference sequence). With 3 bases removed from V and 4 bases from J, the gap between germline ends came to 13 bases. The CDR3 length is 14 residues.

V and J are TRBV7-9 and TRBJ1-6; no clear D. Germline-derived CDR1 and CDR2 are SEHNR and FQNEAQ (reference sequence). Trimming took 1 base from V and 9 from J, leaving 10 bases between them. The CDR3 is 14 residues long. The CDR3 DNA follows: TGTGCCAGCAGCTTAGGTGAACCCTTTTCACCCCTCCACTTT. It encodes CASSLGEPFSPLHF.

The rearrangement joins TRBV11-1 to TRBJ2-1; no clear D gene. CDR3 length: 14 amino acids. Germline V gene lookup returns CDR1 SGHAT and CDR2 FQDESV (reference sequence). V was cut by 2 bases and J by 5 bases, with 10 bases left in between. The CDR3 nucleotides are TGTGCCAGCAGCTTATTGGTCTCAGACAATGAGCAGTTCTTC. This gives the protein CASSLLVSDNEQFF. Filled out from reference TRBV11-1 and TRBJ2-1, the complete variable domain reads EAEVAQSPRYKITEKSQAVAFWCDPISGHATLYWYRQILGQGPELLVQFQDESVVDDSQLPKDRFSAERLKGVDSTLKIQPAELGDSAMYLCASSLLVSDNEQFFGPGTRLTVL.

The DNA for the CDR3 is TGTGCCAGCAGCCCCCGAGGACTAGCGCAGGACCAAAGAAGGGAGCTGTTTTTT. Protein: CASSPRGLAQDQRRELFF. This chain connects TRBV11-2 to TRBJ2-2; 9 nucleotides align to TRBD2. Germline CDR1 SGHAT, CDR2 FQNNGV. The trim removed 5 bases at V and 9 bases at J, leaving 19 bases unmatched. CDR3 length: 18 amino acids.

The V call is TRBV7-6, the J call TRBJ2-7; D possibly matches TRBD1 or TRBD2 (5 bases each). The CDR3 runs 17 residues. The germline V gene has CDR1 SGHVS and CDR2 FNYEAQ. Trimming pared 4 bases from V and 0 bases from J, leaving 19 bases between. This CDR3 is CASSSLPGRDSSYEQYF. In DNA, the CDR3 is TGTGCCAGCAGCTCCCTCCCGGGACGAGACAGCTCCTACGAGCAGTACTTC. Full variable domain (remainder filled in from reference TRBV7-6 and TRBJ2-7): GAGVSQSPRYKVTKRGQDVALRCDPISGHVSLYWYRQALGQGPEFLTYFNYEAQQDKSGLPNDRFSAERPEGSISTLTIQRTEQRDSAMYRCASSSLPGRDSSYEQYFGPGTRLTVT.

The sample holds a few counts of this clonotype. The genes are TRBV3-1 and TRBJ2-1; tentatively, D is TRBD2 (5 bases). The CDR3 extends over 15 amino acids. Germline V gene data show CDR1 as LGHDT and CDR2 as YNNKEL (reference sequence). V was clipped by 2 bases and J by 10 bases, with 18 bases between them. The CDR3 coding sequence is TGTGCCAGCAGCCAATCAGACTACGCGATGGAGGAGCAGTTCTTC. Its translation: CASSQSDYAMEEQFF.

The table lists this clonotype with a few counts. This chain joins TRBV10-3 and TRBJ1-1, with D maybe TRBD1 (5 bases). This CDR3 comprises 14 residues. Per germline, CDR1 ENHRY and CDR2 SYGVKD. V was cut by 4 bases and J by 3 bases, with 12 bases left in between. The CDR3 loop reads CAISAGAGDTEAFF. The CDR3 DNA sequence: TGTGCCATCAGTGCCGGGGCCGGGGACACTGAAGCTTTCTTT.

This clonotype has a count of ten or more. The CDR3 DNA reads TGCAGTGCCCCGGACAGGTGGGCCCAAGAGACCCAGTACTTC. Its translation: CSAPDRWAQETQYF. The chain is built from TRBV20-1 and TRBJ2-5; 7 positions agree with TRBD1. Germline V gives CDR1 DFQATT, CDR2 SNEGSKA (reference sequence). The trim removed 6 bases at V and 1 base at J, leaving 8 bases unmatched. The CDR3 extends over 14 amino acids.